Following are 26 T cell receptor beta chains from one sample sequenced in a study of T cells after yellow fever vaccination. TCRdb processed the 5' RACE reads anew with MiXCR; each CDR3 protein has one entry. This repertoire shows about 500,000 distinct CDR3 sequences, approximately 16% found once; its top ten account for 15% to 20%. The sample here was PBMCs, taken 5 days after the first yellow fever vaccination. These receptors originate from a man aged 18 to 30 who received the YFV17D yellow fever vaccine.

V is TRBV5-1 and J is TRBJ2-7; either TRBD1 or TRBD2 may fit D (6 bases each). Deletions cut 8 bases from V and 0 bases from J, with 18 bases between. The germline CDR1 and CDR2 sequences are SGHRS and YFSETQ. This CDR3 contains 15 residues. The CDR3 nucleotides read TGCGCCAGTGTCGAGTCACCGGGGGCCTCCTACGAGCAGTACTTC. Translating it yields CASVESPGASYEQYF.

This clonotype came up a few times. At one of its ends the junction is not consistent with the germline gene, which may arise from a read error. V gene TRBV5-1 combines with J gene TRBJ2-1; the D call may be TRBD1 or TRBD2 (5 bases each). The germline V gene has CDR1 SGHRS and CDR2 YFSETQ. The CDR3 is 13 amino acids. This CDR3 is CASSMKTGTALGF. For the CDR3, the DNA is TGCGCCAGCAGCATGAAAACCGGGACGGCCTTGGGGTTC.

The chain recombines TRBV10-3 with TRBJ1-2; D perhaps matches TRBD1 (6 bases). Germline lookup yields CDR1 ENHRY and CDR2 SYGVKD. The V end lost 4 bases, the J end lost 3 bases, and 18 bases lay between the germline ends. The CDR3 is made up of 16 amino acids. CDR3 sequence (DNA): TGTGCCATCAGTGTTGCAGATACGACAGGCGACTATGGCTACACCTTC. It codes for CAISVADTTGDYGYTF.

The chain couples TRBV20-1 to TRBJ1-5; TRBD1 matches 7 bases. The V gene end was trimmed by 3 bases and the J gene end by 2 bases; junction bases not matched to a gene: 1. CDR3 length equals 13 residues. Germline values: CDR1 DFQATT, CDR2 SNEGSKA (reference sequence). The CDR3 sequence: CSASGQGNQPQHF. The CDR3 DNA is TGCAGTGCTAGTGGACAGGGCAATCAGCCCCAGCATTTT.

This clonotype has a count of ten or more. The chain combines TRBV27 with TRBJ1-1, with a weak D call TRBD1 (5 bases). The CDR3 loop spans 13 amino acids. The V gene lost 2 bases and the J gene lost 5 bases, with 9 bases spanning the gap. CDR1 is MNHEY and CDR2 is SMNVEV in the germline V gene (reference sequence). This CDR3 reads CASSLQGITEAFF. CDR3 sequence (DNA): TGTGCCAGCAGTTTACAGGGTATTACTGAAGCTTTCTTT.

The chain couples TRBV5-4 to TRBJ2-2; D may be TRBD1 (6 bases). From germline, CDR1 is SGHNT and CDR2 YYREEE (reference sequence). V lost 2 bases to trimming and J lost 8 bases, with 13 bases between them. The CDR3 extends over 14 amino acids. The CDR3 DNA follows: TGTGCCAGCAGCTTTATAACAGGGAGTGGGGAGCTGTTTTTT. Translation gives CASSFITGSGELFF.

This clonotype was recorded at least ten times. Written as DNA, the CDR3 is TGCGCCAGCAGCTTGACAGGGAATAGCAATCAGCCCCAGCATTTT. Translation: CASSLTGNSNQPQHF. V gene TRBV5-1 combines with J gene TRBJ1-5, with D possibly matching TRBD1 (6 bases). CDR1 and CDR2 (germline): SGHRS, YFSETQ. The CDR3 has 15 amino acids. The ends were cut back, 1 base at V and 0 bases at J, with 8 bases in the middle.

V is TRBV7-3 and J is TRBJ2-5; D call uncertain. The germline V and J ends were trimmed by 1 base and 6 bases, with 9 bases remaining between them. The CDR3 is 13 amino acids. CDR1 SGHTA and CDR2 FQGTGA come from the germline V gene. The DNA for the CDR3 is TGTGCCAGCAGCTTAATAAAGGAAAAGACCCAGTACTTC. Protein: CASSLIKEKTQYF.

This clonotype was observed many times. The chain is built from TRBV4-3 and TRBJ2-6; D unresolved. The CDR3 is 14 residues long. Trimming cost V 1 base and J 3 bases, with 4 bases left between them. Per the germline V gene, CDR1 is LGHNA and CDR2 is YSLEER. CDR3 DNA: TGCGCCAGCAGCCAAGGGGATGGGGCCAACGTCCTGACTTTC. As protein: CASSQGDGANVLTF.

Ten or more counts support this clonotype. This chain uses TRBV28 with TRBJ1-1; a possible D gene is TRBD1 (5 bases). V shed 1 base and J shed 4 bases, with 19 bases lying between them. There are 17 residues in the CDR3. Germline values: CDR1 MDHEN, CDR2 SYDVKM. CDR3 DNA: TGTGCCAGCAGTTTATCGGGGTTGGTGGGAAGGGGCACTGAAGCTTTCTTT. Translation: CASSLSGLVGRGTEAFF.

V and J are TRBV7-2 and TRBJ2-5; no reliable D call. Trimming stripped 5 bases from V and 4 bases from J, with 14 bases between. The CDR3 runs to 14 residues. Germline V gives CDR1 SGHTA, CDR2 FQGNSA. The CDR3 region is CASSQRSRRETQYF. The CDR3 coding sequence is TGTGCCAGCAGCCAGAGGTCCAGGAGAGAGACCCAGTACTTC. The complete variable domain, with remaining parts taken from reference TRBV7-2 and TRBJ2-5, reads GAGVSQSPSNKVTEKGKDVELRCDPISGHTALYWYRQSLGQGLEFLIYFQGNSAPDKSGLPSDRFSAERTGGSVSTLTIQRTQQEDSAVYLCASSQRSRRETQYFGPGTRLLVL.

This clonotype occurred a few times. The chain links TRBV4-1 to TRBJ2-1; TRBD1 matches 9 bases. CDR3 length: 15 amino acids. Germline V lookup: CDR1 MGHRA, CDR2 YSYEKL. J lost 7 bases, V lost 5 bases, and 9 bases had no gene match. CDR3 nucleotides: TGCGCCAGCAGCGTGGGACAGGGCAGAGGAAATGAGCAGTTCTTC. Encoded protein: CASSVGQGRGNEQFF.

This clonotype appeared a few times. The chain's CDR3 is CASSQREEQFF. DNA of the CDR3: TGTGCCAGCAGTCAACGGGAGGAGCAGTTCTTC. The chain is built from TRBV12-3 or TRBV12-4 and TRBJ2-1; weak D call: TRBD2 (6 bases). The germline V and J ends were trimmed by 5 bases and 10 bases, with 9 bases remaining between them. The CDR3 consists of 11 residues.

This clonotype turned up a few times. This CDR3 reads CASSFVGDFPGYTF. CDR3 nucleotide sequence: TGTGCCAGCAGCTTTGTCGGGGACTTCCCAGGCTACACCTTC. This chain connects TRBV5-5 to TRBJ1-2; perhaps TRBD1 as D (5 bases). The V gene's germline CDR1 is SGHKS and CDR2 YYEKEE (reference sequence). V shed 2 bases and J shed 8 bases, with 16 bases lying between them. This CDR3 contains 14 residues.

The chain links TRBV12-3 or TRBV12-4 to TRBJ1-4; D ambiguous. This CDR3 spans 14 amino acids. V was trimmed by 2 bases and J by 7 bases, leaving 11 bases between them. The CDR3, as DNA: TGTGCCAGCAGTTTACCCCATATCAGTGAAAAACTGTTTTTT. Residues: CASSLPHISEKLFF.

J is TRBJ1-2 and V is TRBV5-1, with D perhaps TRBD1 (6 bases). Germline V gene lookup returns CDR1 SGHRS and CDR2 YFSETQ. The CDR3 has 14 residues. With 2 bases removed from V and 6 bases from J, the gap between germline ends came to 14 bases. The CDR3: CASSFQGPQDGYTF. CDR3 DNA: TGCGCCAGCAGCTTTCAGGGGCCCCAGGATGGCTACACCTTC.

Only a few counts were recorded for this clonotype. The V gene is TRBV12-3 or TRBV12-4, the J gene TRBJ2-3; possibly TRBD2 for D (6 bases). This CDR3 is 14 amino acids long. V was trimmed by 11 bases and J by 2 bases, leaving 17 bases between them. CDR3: CASTPGGNTDTQYF. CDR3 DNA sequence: TGTGCCTCGACCCCCGGGGGAAACACAGATACGCAGTATTTT.

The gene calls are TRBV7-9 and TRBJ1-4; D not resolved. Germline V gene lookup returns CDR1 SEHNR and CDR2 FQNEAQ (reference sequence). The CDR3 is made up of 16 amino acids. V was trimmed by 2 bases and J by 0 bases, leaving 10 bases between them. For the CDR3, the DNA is TGTGCCAGCAGCTTATTGACGGATCCAACTAATGAAAAACTGTTTTTT. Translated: CASSLLTDPTNEKLFF.

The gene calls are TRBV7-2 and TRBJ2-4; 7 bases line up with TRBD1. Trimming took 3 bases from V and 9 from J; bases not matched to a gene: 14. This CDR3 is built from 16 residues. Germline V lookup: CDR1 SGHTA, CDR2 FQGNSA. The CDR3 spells CASSFGGQAGGRIQYF. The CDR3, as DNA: TGTGCCAGCAGCTTCGGTGGACAGGCCGGAGGACGCATTCAGTACTTC.

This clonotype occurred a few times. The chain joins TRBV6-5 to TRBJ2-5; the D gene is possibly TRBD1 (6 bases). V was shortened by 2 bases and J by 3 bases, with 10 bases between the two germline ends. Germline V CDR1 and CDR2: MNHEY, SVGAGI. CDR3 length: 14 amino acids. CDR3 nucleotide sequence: TGTGCCAGCAGTTACACGGCAGGGGAAGAGACCCAGTACTTC. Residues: CASSYTAGEETQYF.

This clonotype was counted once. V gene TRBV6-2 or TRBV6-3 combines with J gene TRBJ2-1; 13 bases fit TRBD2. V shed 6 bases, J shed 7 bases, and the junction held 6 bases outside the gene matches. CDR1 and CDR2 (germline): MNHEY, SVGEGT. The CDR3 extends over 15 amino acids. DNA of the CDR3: TGTGCCAGCAGCCGGACTAGCGGGGGTCGTAATGAGCAGTTCTTC. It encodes CASSRTSGGRNEQFF.

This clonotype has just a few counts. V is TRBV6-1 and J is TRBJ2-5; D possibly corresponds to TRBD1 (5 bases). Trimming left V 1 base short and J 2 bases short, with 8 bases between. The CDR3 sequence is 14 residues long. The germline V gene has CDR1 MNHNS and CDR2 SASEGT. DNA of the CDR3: TGTGCCAGCAGTGAAGAAAGGGGTCAAGAGACCCAGTACTTC. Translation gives CASSEERGQETQYF.

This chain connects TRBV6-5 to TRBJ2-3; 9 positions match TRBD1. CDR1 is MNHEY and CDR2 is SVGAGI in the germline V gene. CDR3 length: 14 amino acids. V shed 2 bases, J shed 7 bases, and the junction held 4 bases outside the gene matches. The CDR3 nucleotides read TGTGCCAGCAGTTACGACGGACAGGGGAATACGCAGTATTTT. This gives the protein CASSYDGQGNTQYF.

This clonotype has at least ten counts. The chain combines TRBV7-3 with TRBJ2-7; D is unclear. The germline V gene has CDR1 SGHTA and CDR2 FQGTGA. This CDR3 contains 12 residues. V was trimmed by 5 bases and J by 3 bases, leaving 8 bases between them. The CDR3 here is CASSMDLYEQYV. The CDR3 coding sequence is TGTGCCAGCAGCATGGACCTCTACGAGCAGTACGTC.

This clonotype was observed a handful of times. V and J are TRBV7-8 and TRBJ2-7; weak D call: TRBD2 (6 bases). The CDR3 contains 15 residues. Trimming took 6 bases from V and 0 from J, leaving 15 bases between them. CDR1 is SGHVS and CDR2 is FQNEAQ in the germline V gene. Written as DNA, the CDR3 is TGTGCCAGCAGTACCCTGGGGAGGAGCTCCTACGAGCAGTACGTC. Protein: CASSTLGRSSYEQYV.

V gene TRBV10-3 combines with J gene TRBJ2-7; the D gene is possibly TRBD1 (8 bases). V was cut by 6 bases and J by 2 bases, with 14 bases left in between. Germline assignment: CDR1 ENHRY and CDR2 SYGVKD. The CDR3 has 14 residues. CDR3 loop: CAISLQGGTYEQYF. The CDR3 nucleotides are TGTGCCATCAGCTTACAGGGGGGGACCTACGAGCAGTACTTC.